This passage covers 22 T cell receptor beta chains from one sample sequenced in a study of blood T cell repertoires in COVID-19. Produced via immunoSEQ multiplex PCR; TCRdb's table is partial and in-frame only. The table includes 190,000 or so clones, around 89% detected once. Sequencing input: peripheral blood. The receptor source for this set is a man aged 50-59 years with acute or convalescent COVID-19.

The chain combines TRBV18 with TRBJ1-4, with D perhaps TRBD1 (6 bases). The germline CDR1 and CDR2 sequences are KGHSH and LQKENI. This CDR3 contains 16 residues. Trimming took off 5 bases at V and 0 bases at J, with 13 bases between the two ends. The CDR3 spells CASSKGQIATNEKLFF. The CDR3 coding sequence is TGTGCCAGCTCAAAAGGACAGATTGCAACTAATGAAAAACTGTTTTTT.

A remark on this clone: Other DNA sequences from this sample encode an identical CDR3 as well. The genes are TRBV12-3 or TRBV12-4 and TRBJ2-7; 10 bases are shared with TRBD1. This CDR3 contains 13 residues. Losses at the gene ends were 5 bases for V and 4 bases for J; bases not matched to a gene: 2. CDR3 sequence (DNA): TGTGCCAGCAGTCGACAGGGGGCATACGAGCAGTACTTC. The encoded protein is CASSRQGAYEQYF.

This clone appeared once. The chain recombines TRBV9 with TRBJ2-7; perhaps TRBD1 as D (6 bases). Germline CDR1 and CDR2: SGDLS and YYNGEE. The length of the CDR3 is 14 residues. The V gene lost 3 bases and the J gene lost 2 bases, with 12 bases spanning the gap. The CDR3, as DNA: TGTGCCAGCAGCGCCTCCTCAGGGGCCTACGAGCAGTACTTC. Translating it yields CASSASSGAYEQYF. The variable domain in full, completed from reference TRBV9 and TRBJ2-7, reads DSGVTQTPKHLITATGQRVTLRCSPRSGDLSVYWYQQSLDQGLQFLIQYYNGEERAKGNILERFSAQQFPDLHSELNLSSLELGDSALYFCASSASSGAYEQYFGPGTRLTVT.

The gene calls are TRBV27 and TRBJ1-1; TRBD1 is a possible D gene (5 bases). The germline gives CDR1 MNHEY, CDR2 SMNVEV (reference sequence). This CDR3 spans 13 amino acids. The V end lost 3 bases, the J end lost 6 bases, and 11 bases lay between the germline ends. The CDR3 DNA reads TGTGCCAGCAGTTTTTTTGGGGCCCCTGAAGCTTTCTTT. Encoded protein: CASSFFGAPEAFF.

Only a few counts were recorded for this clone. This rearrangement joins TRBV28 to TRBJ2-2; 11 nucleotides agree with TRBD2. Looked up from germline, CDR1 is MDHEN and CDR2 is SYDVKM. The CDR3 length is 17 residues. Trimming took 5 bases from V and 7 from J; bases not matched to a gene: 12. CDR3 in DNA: TGTGCCAGCAGTCCCCCCTTAGCGGGAGGGGCCGGCGGGGAGCTGTTTTTT. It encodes CASSPPLAGGAGGELFF.

CDR3 sequence (DNA): TGTGCCACCATGGGGACTAGCGGTTACAATGAGCAGTTCTTC. Translated, it gives CATMGTSGYNEQFF. This rearrangement joins TRBV24-1 to TRBJ2-1, with 11 bases fitting TRBD2. Per germline, CDR1 KGHDR and CDR2 SFDVKD. The V segment lost 8 bases and the J segment 4 bases; nucleotides outside the gene matches: 3. CDR3 length: 14 amino acids.

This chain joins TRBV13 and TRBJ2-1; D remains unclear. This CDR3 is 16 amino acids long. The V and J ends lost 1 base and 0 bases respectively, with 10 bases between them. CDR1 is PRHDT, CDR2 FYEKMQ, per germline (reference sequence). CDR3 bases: TGTGCCAGCAGCTTAGTCTCCCGCAGCTCCTACAATGAGCAGTTCTTC. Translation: CASSLVSRSSYNEQFF.

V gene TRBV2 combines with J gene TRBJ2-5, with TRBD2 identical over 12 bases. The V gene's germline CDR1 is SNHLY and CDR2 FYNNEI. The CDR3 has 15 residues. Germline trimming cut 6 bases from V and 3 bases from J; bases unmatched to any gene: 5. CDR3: CASSSRLAGEETQYF. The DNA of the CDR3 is TGTGCCAGCAGCTCCAGACTAGCGGGAGAAGAGACCCAGTACTTC.

CDR3 nucleotides: TGTGCCAGCAATCCCACAGGGGGCGGACAGCCCCAGCATTTT. The encoded protein is CASNPTGGGQPQHF. The chain couples TRBV6-5 to TRBJ1-5, with 9 nucleotides matching TRBD1. This CDR3 has 14 residues. Germline V gene data show CDR1 as MNHEY and CDR2 as SVGAGI. V trimming: 7 bases; J trimming: 7 bases; junction bases outside the gene matches: 8.

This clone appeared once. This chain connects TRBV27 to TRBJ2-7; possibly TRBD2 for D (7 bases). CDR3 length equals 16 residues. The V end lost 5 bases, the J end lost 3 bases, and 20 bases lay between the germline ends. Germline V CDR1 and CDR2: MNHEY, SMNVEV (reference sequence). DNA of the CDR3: TGTGCCAGCAGTGCCCCGGTGGGGGGGCGGCGCTACGAGCAGTACTTC. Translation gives CASSAPVGGRRYEQYF.

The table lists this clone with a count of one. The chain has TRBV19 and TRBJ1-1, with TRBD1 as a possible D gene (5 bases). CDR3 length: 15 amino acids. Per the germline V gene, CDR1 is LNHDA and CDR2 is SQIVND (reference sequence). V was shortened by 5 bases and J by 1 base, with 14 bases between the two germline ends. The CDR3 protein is CASSWGGGENTEAFF. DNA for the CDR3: TGTGCCAGTAGTTGGGGCGGAGGGGAGAACACTGAAGCTTTCTTT.

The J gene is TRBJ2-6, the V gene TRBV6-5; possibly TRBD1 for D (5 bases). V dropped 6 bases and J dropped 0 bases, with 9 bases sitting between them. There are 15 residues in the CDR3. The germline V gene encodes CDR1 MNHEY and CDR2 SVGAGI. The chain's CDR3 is CASSRDSSGANVLTF. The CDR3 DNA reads TGTGCCAGCAGCCGAGACAGCTCTGGGGCCAACGTCCTGACTTTC.

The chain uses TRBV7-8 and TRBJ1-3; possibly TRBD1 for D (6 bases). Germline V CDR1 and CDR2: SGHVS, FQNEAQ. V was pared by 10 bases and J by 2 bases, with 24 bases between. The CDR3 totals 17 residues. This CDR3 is CAISSRGGGSPGNTIYF. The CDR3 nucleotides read TGTGCCATCTCCTCGAGGGGGGGCGGTAGTCCTGGAAACACCATATATTTT.

The CDR3 reads CASRDRDHYGYTF. The CDR3 bases are TGTGCCAGTAGAGACAGGGACCACTATGGCTACACCTTC. This rearrangement joins TRBV19 to TRBJ1-2; 7 bases are a match to TRBD1. This CDR3 contains 13 residues. V shed 6 bases and J 3 bases; nucleotides not matched to a gene: 4. In germline, CDR1 is LNHDA, CDR2 SQIVND (reference sequence).

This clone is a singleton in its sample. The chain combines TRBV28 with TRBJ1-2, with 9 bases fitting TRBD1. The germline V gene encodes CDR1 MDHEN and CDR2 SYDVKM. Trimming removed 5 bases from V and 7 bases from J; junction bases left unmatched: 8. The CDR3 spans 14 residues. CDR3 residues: CASSLQGAQLGYTF. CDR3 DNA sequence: TGTGCCAGCAGTCTACAGGGGGCGCAACTTGGCTACACCTTC.

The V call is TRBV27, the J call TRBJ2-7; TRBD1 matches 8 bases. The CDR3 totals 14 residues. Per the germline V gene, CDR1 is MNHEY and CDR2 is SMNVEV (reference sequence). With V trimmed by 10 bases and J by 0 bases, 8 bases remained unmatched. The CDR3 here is CATKQGVSSYEQYV. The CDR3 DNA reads TGTGCCACAAAACAGGGGGTGAGCTCCTACGAGCAGTACGTC.

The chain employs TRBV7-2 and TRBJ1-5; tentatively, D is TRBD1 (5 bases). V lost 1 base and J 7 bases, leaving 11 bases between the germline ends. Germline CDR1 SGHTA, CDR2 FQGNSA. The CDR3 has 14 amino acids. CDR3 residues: CASSLGRGRQPQHF. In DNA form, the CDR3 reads TGTGCCAGCAGCTTAGGAAGGGGCAGGCAGCCCCAGCATTTT.

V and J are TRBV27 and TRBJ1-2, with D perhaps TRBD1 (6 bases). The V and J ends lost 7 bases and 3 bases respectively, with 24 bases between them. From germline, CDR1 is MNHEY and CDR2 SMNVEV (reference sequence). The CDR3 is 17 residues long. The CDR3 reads CASTHNGYQGSHYGYTF. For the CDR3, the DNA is TGTGCCAGCACCCACAATGGATATCAGGGGTCCCACTATGGCTACACCTTC.

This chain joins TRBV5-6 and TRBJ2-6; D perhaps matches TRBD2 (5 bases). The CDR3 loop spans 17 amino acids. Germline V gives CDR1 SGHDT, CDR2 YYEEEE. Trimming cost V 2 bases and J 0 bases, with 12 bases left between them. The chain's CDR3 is CASSFLTGSSGANVLTF. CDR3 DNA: TGTGCCAGCAGCTTTTTGACGGGAAGCTCTGGGGCCAACGTCCTGACTTTC.

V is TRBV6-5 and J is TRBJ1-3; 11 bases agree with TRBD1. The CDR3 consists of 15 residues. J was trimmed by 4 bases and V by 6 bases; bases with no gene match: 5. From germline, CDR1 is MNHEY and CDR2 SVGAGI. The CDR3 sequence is CASRDGQGAGNTIYF. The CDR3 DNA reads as TGTGCCAGCAGGGACGGACAGGGGGCAGGAAACACCATATATTTT.

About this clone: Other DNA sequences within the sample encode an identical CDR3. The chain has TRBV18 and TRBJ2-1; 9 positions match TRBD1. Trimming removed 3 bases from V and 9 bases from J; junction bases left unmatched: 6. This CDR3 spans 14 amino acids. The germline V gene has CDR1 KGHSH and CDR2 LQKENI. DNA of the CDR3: TGTGCCAGCTCACCCAGGACAGGGGAAGGTGAGCAGTTCTTC. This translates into CASSPRTGEGEQFF.

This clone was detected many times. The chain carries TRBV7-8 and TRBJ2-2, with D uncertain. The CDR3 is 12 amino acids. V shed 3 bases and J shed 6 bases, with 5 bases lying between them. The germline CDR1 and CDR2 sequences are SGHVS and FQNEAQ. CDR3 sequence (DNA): TGTGCCAGCAGCTTTTATGCCGGGGAGCTGTTTTTT. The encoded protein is CASSFYAGELFF. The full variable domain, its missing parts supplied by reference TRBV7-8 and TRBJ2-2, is GAGVSQSPRYKVAKRGQDVALRCDPISGHVSLFWYQQALGQGPEFLTYFQNEAQLDKSGLPSDRFFAERPEGSVSTLKIQRTQQEDSAVYLCASSFYAGELFFGEGSRLTVL.